This T cell receptor beta chain came from a study of blood T cells in healthy people across ages. Germline V gene data show CDR1 as SGHVS and CDR2 as FNYEAQ. This CDR3 comprises 13 residues. The V end was cut by 0 bases, the J end by 8 bases, with 8 bases between. A J-beta primer mix and a sample-barcoded 5' primer were used in a second PCR of about 6 to 12 cycles. TCRdb itself ran the 5' RACE reads through MiXCR, one entry per CDR3 protein. This table holds about 1.7 million distinct CDR3 sequences, 28% found once. In this sample, this clonotype turned up many times. The sequenced sample was blood. This rearrangement joins TRBV7-6 to TRBJ2-4; the D is unclear. The TCR sequence derives from a woman in her twenties or thirties in good health. This chain's CDR3 is CASSLAGSDIQYF. In DNA, the CDR3 is TGTGCCAGCAGCTTAGCAGGGTCGGACATTCAGTACTTC. The full variable domain, in which reference TRBV7-6 and TRBJ2-4 provide the parts outside the CDR3, is GAGVSQSPRYKVTKRGQDVALRCDPISGHVSLYWYRQALGQGPEFLTYFNYEAQQDKSGLPNDRFSAERPEGSISTLTIQRTEQRDSAMYRCASSLAGSDIQYFGAGTRLSVL.